Shown below are 16 T cell receptor beta chains from a single sample sequenced in a study of blood T cell repertoires in COVID-19 (dated by TCRdb to about 2020). The receptor library was made with the immunoSEQ multiplex PCR assay. TCRdb obtained this table from immuneACCESS and retained in-frame rearrangements with V and J assigned. These tables miss some clones; where compared with another copy, unresolved V genes account for less than half of the shortfall, and the remainder is unexplained. The sample table contains about 180,000 clones; only one count was recorded for about 86% of them. Around 21% of the sample is in the top ten clones. Sequencing was done on a sample of peripheral blood. The source is a man between 65 and 80 years old with active or convalescent COVID-19.

This rearrangement joins TRBV11-2 to TRBJ2-5, with 8 positions matching TRBD2. The CDR3 is 14 amino acids. V shed 5 bases, J shed 0 bases, and the junction held 2 bases outside the gene matches. The germline V gene encodes CDR1 SGHAT and CDR2 FQNNGV. CDR3 sequence (DNA): TGTGCCAGCAGCCGGGGGGGGGACCAAGAGACCCAGTACTTC. Residues: CASSRGGDQETQYF.

This clone was observed a single time. The V and J genes are TRBV5-4 and TRBJ2-3, with 12 bases matching TRBD2. V lost 5 bases and J lost 6; bases outside the gene matches: 7. Per the germline V gene, CDR1 is SGHNT and CDR2 is YYREEE (reference sequence). This CDR3 region has 15 residues. The CDR3 here is CASSQGLAGTDTQYF. The CDR3 DNA reads as TGTGCCAGCAGTCAAGGACTAGCGGGAACCGATACGCAGTATTTT.

J is TRBJ2-7 and V is TRBV28; D not certain. Germline CDR1 MDHEN, CDR2 SYDVKM. The CDR3 sequence is 15 residues long. Trimming removed 2 bases at V and 0 bases at J, with 11 bases between. CDR3 sequence (DNA): TGTGCCAGCAGTTTAGACTCCATGAGCTCCTACGAGCAGTACTTC. Protein sequence: CASSLDSMSSYEQYF.

The chain is built from TRBV20-1 and TRBJ2-7; 13 nucleotides align to TRBD2. Germline V gene lookup returns CDR1 DFQATT and CDR2 SNEGSKA (reference sequence). The CDR3 totals 14 residues. V dropped 3 bases and J dropped 6; count of bases not matched to a gene: 5. The CDR3 loop reads CSASTSGRAREQYF. The CDR3 nucleotides read TGCAGTGCTAGTACTAGCGGGAGGGCGCGCGAGCAGTACTTC.

The V gene is TRBV7-2, the J gene TRBJ1-6; D might be TRBD1 (5 bases). Trimming cost V 6 bases and J 10 bases, with 10 bases left between them. The CDR3 covers 12 residues. Looked up from germline, CDR1 is SGHTA and CDR2 is FQGNSA. The CDR3 spells CASRGEGSPLHF. For the CDR3, the DNA is TGTGCCAGCAGAGGGGAGGGCTCACCCCTCCACTTT.

The rearrangement links TRBV2 to TRBJ2-7, with 8 positions matching TRBD2. The CDR3 sequence is 14 residues long. V gave up 7 bases and J gave up 2 bases; unmatched junction bases: 7. CDR1 is SNHLY, CDR2 FYNNEI, per germline. As DNA, the CDR3 is TGTGCCAGCACCTGGGGTAGCGGGACCTACGAGCAGTACTTC. It yields the protein CASTWGSGTYEQYF.

This CDR3 is CASSQGGAGFTEAFF. CDR3 nucleotide sequence: TGCGCCAGCAGCCAAGGAGGAGCAGGGTTCACTGAAGCTTTCTTT. The gene calls are TRBV4-3 and TRBJ1-1; D is perhaps TRBD1 (5 bases). The CDR3 extends over 15 amino acids. Germline CDR1 LGHNA, CDR2 YSLEER. Trimming stripped 1 base from V and 4 bases from J, with 13 bases between.

The chain recombines TRBV18 with TRBJ2-5; 7 nucleotides agree with TRBD1. This CDR3 region has 14 residues. CDR1 and CDR2 from the germline V gene are KGHSH and LQKENI. The ends lost 4 bases at V and 0 bases at J; junction bases unmatched: 2. The CDR3 bases are TGTGCCAGCTCACGGGGGACAGACCAAGAGACCCAGTACTTC. Residues: CASSRGTDQETQYF. Drawing the rest from reference TRBV18 and TRBJ2-5, the complete variable domain is NAGVMQNPRHLVRRRGQEARLRCSPMKGHSHVYWYRQLPEEGLKFMVYLQKENIIDESGMPKERFSAEFPKEGPSILRIQQVVRGDSAAYFCASSRGTDQETQYFGPGTRLLVL.

V gene TRBV14 combines with J gene TRBJ1-6, with 9 positions matching TRBD1. CDR1 and CDR2 (germline): SGHDN, FVKESK. The length of the CDR3 is 13 residues. V was pared by 3 bases and J by 12 bases, with 3 bases of the junction left unmatched. CDR3 sequence: CASSQGQGGPLHF. The CDR3, as DNA: TGTGCCAGCAGCCAGGGACAGGGAGGACCCCTCCACTTT.

The chain uses TRBV5-5 and TRBJ2-7; D remains ambiguous. V shed 0 bases and J shed 7 bases, with 5 bases lying between them. Germline V lookup: CDR1 SGHKS, CDR2 YYEKEE (reference sequence). This CDR3 region has 11 residues. In DNA form, the CDR3 reads TGTGCCAGCAGCTTGGCCGGGGAGCAGTACTTC. Amino acid sequence: CASSLAGEQYF. Drawing the rest from reference TRBV5-5 and TRBJ2-7, the complete variable domain is DAGVTQSPTHLIKTRGQQVTLRCSPISGHKSVSWYQQVLGQGPQFIFQYYEKEERGRGNFPDRFSARQFPNYSSELNVNALLLGDSALYLCASSLAGEQYFGPGTRLTVT.

The chain carries TRBV2 and TRBJ2-7; no definite D call. The CDR3 totals 12 residues. Deletions cut 5 bases from V and 4 bases from J, with 9 bases between. Germline V gene lookup returns CDR1 SNHLY and CDR2 FYNNEI. The CDR3 loop is CASSQTSYEQYF. In nucleotides, the CDR3 is TGTGCCAGCAGTCAGACTTCGTACGAGCAGTACTTC. Based on the CDR3 plus reference TRBV2 and TRBJ2-7, the full variable domain is EPEVTQTPSHQVTQMGQEVILRCVPISNHLYFYWYRQILGQKVEFLVSFYNNEISEKSEIFDDQFSVERPDGSNFTLKIRSTKLEDSAMYFCASSQTSYEQYFGPGTRLTVT.

The chain couples TRBV12-3 or TRBV12-4 to TRBJ1-2; perhaps TRBD1 as D (6 bases). The V and J ends lost 6 bases and 6 bases respectively, with 11 bases between them. This CDR3 contains 12 residues. In nucleotides, the CDR3 is TGTGCCAGCAGCGAACAGGGAGATGGCTACACCTTC. This sequence encodes CASSEQGDGYTF.

The chain combines TRBV5-1 with TRBJ2-2; 12 bases are a match to TRBD2. Germline CDR1 SGHRS, CDR2 YFSETQ. The CDR3 is made up of 15 amino acids. Trimming cost V 7 bases and J 6 bases; bases outside gene matches: 7. The DNA for the CDR3 is TGCGCCAGCGCCCGGACTAGCGGGAAGGCCGGGGAGCTGTTTTTT. This codes for CASARTSGKAGELFF.

The chain combines TRBV29-1 with TRBJ2-3; 9 bases match TRBD2. The CDR3 has 16 residues. CDR1 and CDR2 (germline): SQVTM, ANQGSEA. V dropped 7 bases and J dropped 0; count of bases not matched to a gene: 11. The DNA for the CDR3 is TGCAGCGCTGAGCGGGAGGCACCACCTAGCACAGATACGCAGTATTTT. This translates into CSAEREAPPSTDTQYF.

J is TRBJ1-2 and V is TRBV19, with D possibly TRBD1 on 6 matching bases. This CDR3 has 14 amino acids. The V and J ends lost 6 bases and 4 bases respectively, with 15 bases between them. Germline loops: CDR1 LNHDA, CDR2 SQIVND (reference sequence). CDR3 loop: CASSHTGTPYGYTF. CDR3 bases: TGTGCCAGTAGCCATACCGGGACACCCTATGGCTACACCTTC.

The chain carries TRBV4-1 and TRBJ2-2; possible D gene TRBD2, 6 bases. Trimming removed 1 base at V and 6 bases at J, with 12 bases between. CDR3 length equals 15 residues. The germline V gene has CDR1 MGHRA and CDR2 YSYEKL. For the CDR3, the DNA is TGCGCCAGCAGCCAAGTGTACGGGACTCCCGGGGAGCTGTTTTTT. Protein sequence: CASSQVYGTPGELFF.